This T cell receptor (beta chain) was captured by sequencing in a study of identifying expanded T cells in peripheral blood. Healthy donors had no documented immune events, such as infections, while sampled. Clones were read by immunoSEQ multiplex PCR, and TCRdb kept only the in-frame ones, dropping some. The repertoire has 85,000 to 120,000 clones, more than 70% of them found once; the top ten carry 11% to 15%. Whole-study results and caveats: Variance in clone template counts between two-week samples significantly increased with total template count across all healthy donors. Differentially abundant clones: around 1.2 between replicates, 15 to 17 at two to three weeks, more than 18 at four.

Germline lookup yields CDR1 SGHTA and CDR2 FQGNSA. The V end lost 1 base, the J end lost 6 bases, and 7 bases lay between the germline ends. This CDR3 spans 13 amino acids. A word on this clone: Its antigen is undetermined.

The material sequenced was blood. This clonotype originated in a person aged 18 to 70 in good health. The J gene is TRBJ1-5, the V gene TRBV7-2, with D tentatively TRBD1 (5 bases). This CDR3 reads CASSLEGTQPQHF. CDR3 DNA sequence: TGTGCCAGCAGCTTAGAGGGGACTCAGCCCCAGCATTTT.